This T cell receptor beta chain was identified during a study of Tregs in tolerant kidney transplant recipients (dated by TCRdb to the late 2010s). Regarding the research as a whole: The transplants used related donors with nonmyeloablative bone marrow transplantation, and mixed chimerism in the human trials was transient. Before combined kidney and bone marrow transplantation, this study identified donor-specific regulatory T cells using TCRbeta sequencing and then followed those same cells after transplant.

For TCRbeta CDR3 sequencing, genomic DNA from the sorted cells was extracted using the QIAGEN DNeasy Blood and Tissue Kit. Through immunoSEQ, high-throughput TCRbeta CDR3 sequencing was done commercially, including PCR amplification with internal controls and bias correction. The authors' pipeline ran thus. A unique productive TCRbeta sequence was defined by the CDR3 nucleotide sequence when primers matched, and otherwise by the CDR3 amino acid sequence together with the Vbeta and Jbeta genes. To correct for sorting error, sequences found in more than one sorted population at a frequency ratio of 2:1 or less were discarded, and the remaining shared sequences were assigned to the population with the higher frequency. A sequence was defined as donor-reactive if the sequence was expanded at least 5-fold in CFSE-low cells compared with unstimulated cells and had a frequency of at least 0.01% in CFSE-low cells. Repertoire divergence was quantified by Jensen-Shannon divergence calculated from the top 100 TCRbeta sequences ranked by frequency. When a sample had multiple sequencing runs, each run was corrected for sorting error separately and the runs were then pooled. Entries here come from immuneACCESS through TCRdb and include only in-frame sequences with V and J called. Some clones fail to appear in such tables; in the studies checked, an unresolved V gene covers under half of the shortfall, and the cause of the remainder is unknown. The D gene and trimming were derived from the DNA, and the V and J assignments and clone size from that table. This sample comprises under 95,000 clones, more than 85% of them detected only once. Roughly 0.35% of the sample rests with the top ten.

This clone occurred once. What antigen it recognizes has not been identified. The input lacks base qualities; no much larger clone sits a single base away. The paper's findings and limits, for the study overall: Biological reproducibility was not examined directly, but technical replication error appeared to be minimal. Because the PCR primers were changed over time for some patients, nucleotide-level comparison could not be performed across the samples from those patients. The most biologically relevant and donor-specific TCRbeta repertoire appeared to be identified by expanding Tregs with activated donor B cells. Because only a small number of patients were included, the study had limitations, and the results will need to be validated in larger populations as well as under other immunosuppression protocols. Donor-specific Treg expansion was found to exceed global Treg expansion in tolerant patients, suggesting antigen-driven rather than nonspecific expansion.

Interpreted using the paper, the time point label stands for: blood sample drawn before combined kidney and bone marrow transplant. Thawed PBMCs were FACS-sorted into unstimulated Tregs (CD4+CD25+CD127-), CD4+ non-Tregs (CD4+CD25-), CD4 cells and CD8 cells. Prior to Treg sorting, thawed PBMCs were rested overnight with 200 IU/ml IL-2 at 37 degrees C. The patients were 4 recipients of combined kidney and bone marrow transplants from the ITN036ST trial, and samples were available only for these trial subjects. Healthy control blood was processed to PBMCs with a Ficoll density gradient and then cryopreserved, whereas patient PBMCs were collected both before and after transplant. From the cysteine up to the phenylalanine, the CDR3 has a length of 15 residues. Only the CDR3 DNA is retained, 45 bases long and in frame from the first base. The CDR1 and CDR2 encoded by the germline V gene (reference sequence) are MNHEY and SMNVEV. V and J lose 1 base and 7 bases, and a span of 11 bases separates them.

This receptor was obtained from a human donor who received a combined kidney and bone marrow transplant. Here the sequenced sample was Tregs from blood, taken before the transplant. Rearrangement joined TRBV27 to TRBJ1-6; no D gene call is confident. The nucleotide sequence is given as TGTGCCAGCAGTTTATGGGCTAACACGAATTCACCCCTCCACTTT. Translated, it reads CASSLWANTNSPLHF.